The following is a T cell receptor (beta chain) sequence with its context. Antigen specificity is unknown. This entry belongs to a study of blood T cells in healthy people across ages. Study results and caveats: More naive CD4+ cells and higher diversity were found in long-lived than in aged donors.

The CDR3 length is 13 residues. Germline V CDR1 and CDR2: SQVTM, ANQGSEA. Primers used in a second PCR of about 6 to 11 cycles were a sample-barcoded 5' primer and a J-beta primer mix. Every cDNA molecule bore a tag from a template-switch adaptor containing 12 random nucleotides. MiXCR, run by TCRdb on the 5' RACE reads, gives a single entry per CDR3 protein. The repertoire holds 890,000 or so distinct CDR3 sequences, 55% to 65% seen once, with 28% in the top ten. Sequenced material: blood. The chain combines TRBV29-1 with TRBJ2-4; TRBD1 agrees at 7 bases. The DNA matches TRBJ2-7 better at its end, which makes the J call doubtful. The TCR originated in a man aged 25-40 years in good health. CDR3 sequence: CSVEVEGAYEQYF. The CDR3 DNA follows: TGCAGCGTTGAAGTAGAGGGGGCTTACGAGCAGTACTTC.